Shown below are 19 T cell receptor beta chains from a single sample sequenced in a study of blood T cells in healthy people across ages. Then a second PCR, running about 7 to 11 cycles, was carried out with a sample-barcoded 5' primer and a J-beta primer mix. A single record per CDR3 protein comes from TCRdb applying MiXCR to the 5' RACE reads. The table includes approximately 820,000 distinct CDR3 sequences, around 43% detected once. The sample consisted of blood. The receptor set was obtained from a man in his fifties or sixties in good health.

This chain links TRBV6-5 with TRBJ2-7; D gene unclear. The CDR3 has 16 amino acids. Trimming removed 0 bases at V and 0 bases at J, with 12 bases between. Germline values: CDR1 MNHEY, CDR2 SVGAGI. The CDR3 nucleotides read TGTGCCAGCAGTTACTCAGGGTTTGGCAGCTCCTACGAGCAGTACTTC. It yields the protein CASSYSGFGSSYEQYF.

J is TRBJ2-3 and V is TRBV7-2, with unresolved D. CDR3 length equals 14 residues. Deletions cut 4 bases from V and 2 bases from J, with 10 bases between. Germline CDR1 SGHTA, CDR2 FQGNSA. Written as DNA, the CDR3 is TGTGCCAGCAGCTCCGGCCCCCACACAGATACGCAGTATTTT. Translation gives CASSSGPHTDTQYF. The whole variable domain, filled in from reference TRBV7-2 and TRBJ2-3, reads GAGVSQSPSNKVTEKGKDVELRCDPISGHTALYWYRQSLGQGLEFLIYFQGNSAPDKSGLPSDRFSAERTGGSVSTLTIQRTQQEDSAVYLCASSSGPHTDTQYFGPGTRLTVL.

The gene calls are TRBV3-1 and TRBJ1-1; D uncertain. CDR1 is LGHDT and CDR2 is YNNKEL in the germline V gene (reference sequence). CDR3 length equals 13 residues. Trimming stripped 3 bases from V and 1 base from J, with 6 bases between. The CDR3 DNA sequence: TGTGCCAGCAGCCACTACAAGAACACTGAAGCTTTCTTT. Residues: CASSHYKNTEAFF.

The chain combines TRBV20-1 with TRBJ2-5; 8 bases match TRBD2. The ends lost 1 base at V and 4 bases at J; junction bases unmatched: 8. This CDR3 is 15 amino acids long. From germline, CDR1 is DFQATT and CDR2 SNEGSKA (reference sequence). DNA for the CDR3: TGCAGTGCTAGAGGACGGGGGGGCTTTGGAGAGACCCAGTACTTC. Protein: CSARGRGGFGETQYF.

The chain joins TRBV4-1 to TRBJ2-1; D gene uncertain. Germline-derived CDR1 and CDR2 are MGHRA and YSYEKL. V gave up 5 bases and J gave up 1 base, with 12 bases separating them. The CDR3 loop spans 15 amino acids. The CDR3 region has the DNA TGCGCCAGCAGCTTAGACGTGTTATCCTACAATGAGCAGTTCTTC. It specifies CASSLDVLSYNEQFF.

This chain joins TRBV20-1 and TRBJ1-2; unclear D gene. The CDR3 has 14 amino acids. Germline CDR1 reads DFQATT; CDR2 reads SNEGSKA (reference sequence). V was pared by 5 bases and J by 0 bases, with 13 bases between. The CDR3 region is CSAFNLVSNYGYTF. In nucleotides, the CDR3 is TGCAGTGCTTTTAATCTGGTATCTAACTATGGCTACACCTTC.

The gene calls are TRBV5-1 and TRBJ2-7; possibly TRBD1 or TRBD2 for D (5 bases each). V was shortened by 3 bases and J by 7 bases, with 17 bases between the two germline ends. The CDR3 is 14 residues long. Germline V gene lookup returns CDR1 SGHRS and CDR2 YFSETQ. Here the CDR3 reads CASSSGSQGDEQYF. The CDR3 DNA is TGCGCCAGCAGCTCGGGGTCTCAAGGGGATGAGCAGTACTTC.

This clonotype was picked up a small number of times. As DNA, the CDR3 is TGCGCCAGCGGTCCCGGGACTAGGAGCACAGATACGCAGTATTTT. Amino acids: CASGPGTRSTDTQYF. The rearrangement uses TRBV5-1 and TRBJ2-3; 8 bases map to TRBD2. Germline loops: CDR1 SGHRS, CDR2 YFSETQ. CDR3 length: 15 amino acids. The junction had 7 bases not matched to a gene; V was cut back by 7 bases and J by 0 bases.

The chain uses TRBV11-2 and TRBJ2-2, with D unresolved. There are 17 residues in the CDR3. Germline lookup yields CDR1 SGHAT and CDR2 FQNNGV. V lost 1 base to trimming and J lost 2 bases, with 14 bases between them. In nucleotides, the CDR3 is TGTGCCAGCAGCTTAGGTACAGCCTGGCTTAACACCGGGGAGCTGTTTTTT. The encoded protein is CASSLGTAWLNTGELFF.

In its sample, this clonotype was seen a few times. The chain is built from TRBV27 and TRBJ2-5, with D possibly being TRBD2 (5 bases). V was pared by 7 bases and J by 4 bases, with 13 bases between. The length of the CDR3 is 13 residues. Germline CDR1 reads MNHEY; CDR2 reads SMNVEV (reference sequence). The CDR3 loop is CASKKDWRETQYF. The CDR3 coding sequence is TGTGCCAGCAAGAAGGACTGGCGAGAGACCCAGTACTTC.

The chain employs TRBV10-3 and TRBJ1-4; 9 nucleotides agree with TRBD1. After removal of 10 bases from V and 5 bases from J, the junction contained 5 bases not matched to a gene. Germline loops: CDR1 ENHRY, CDR2 SYGVKD. CDR3 length: 13 amino acids. The CDR3 bases are TGTGCCAGCTCCGGGACAGGGAATGAAAAACTGTTTTTT. This translates into CASSGTGNEKLFF.

Written as DNA, the CDR3 is TGTGCCAGCAGTCCCTGGACAGGGGGGCTGAACTATGGCTACACCTTC. Its translation: CASSPWTGGLNYGYTF. The chain combines TRBV7-9 with TRBJ1-2; 10 bases align to TRBD1. The CDR3 extends over 16 amino acids. Germline V gene lookup returns CDR1 SEHNR and CDR2 FQNEAQ (reference sequence). With 6 bases clipped from V and 2 bases from J, the junction kept 9 bases outside the gene matches. The full variable domain, with the rest looked up from reference TRBV7-9 and TRBJ1-2, is DTGVSQNPRHKITKRGQNVTFRCDPISEHNRLYWYRQTLGQGPEFLTYFQNEAQLEKSRLLSDRFSAERPKGSFSTLEIQRTEQGDSAMYLCASSPWTGGLNYGYTFGSGTRLTVV.

V usage is TRBV4-1 and J usage is TRBJ1-2, with TRBD1 as a possible D gene (5 bases). The CDR3 contains 16 residues. Germline CDR1 is MGHRA and CDR2 is YSYEKL. The V gene lost 1 base and the J gene lost 7 bases, with 19 bases spanning the gap. CDR3 amino acids: CASSQAPSGWDGGYTF. As DNA, the CDR3 is TGCGCCAGCAGCCAAGCGCCATCGGGGTGGGACGGTGGCTACACCTTC.

This clonotype was detected a few times. This chain uses TRBV6-5 with TRBJ2-5, with 9 bases identical to TRBD2. CDR1 is MNHEY, CDR2 SVGAGI, per germline. The CDR3 runs to 15 residues. The V and J ends lost 6 bases and 2 bases, in that order; junction bases with no gene match: 7. CDR3 protein: CASRYLSGGQETQYF. CDR3 sequence (DNA): TGTGCCAGCAGGTACCTTAGCGGGGGACAAGAGACCCAGTACTTC.

On this clonotype itself: A junction boundary mismatches the germline segment, possibly from a read error. The chain links TRBV9 to TRBJ2-1, with D perhaps being TRBD1 or TRBD2 (6 bases each). The CDR3 covers 14 residues. Germline V gene data show CDR1 as SGDLS and CDR2 as YYNGEE. The CDR3 DNA reads TGTTCCAGCAGCGTAGGAGGGGGAGACAATGAGCAGTTCTTC. It specifies CSSSVGGGDNEQFF.

This clonotype was detected only a few times. The CDR3 DNA sequence: TGCGCCAGCAGCCAAGGCCTTTCGGGAGGTAATTCACCCCTCCACTTT. Its translation is CASSQGLSGGNSPLHF. The chain couples TRBV4-3 to TRBJ1-6, with D unresolved. In germline, CDR1 is LGHNA, CDR2 YSLEER. CDR3 length: 16 amino acids. The ends were cut back, 1 base at V and 6 bases at J, with 13 bases in the middle.

This clonotype has a single count. V usage is TRBV28 and J usage is TRBJ2-5; D perhaps matches TRBD2 (5 bases). The CDR3 is made up of 15 amino acids. Trimming pared 2 bases from V and 4 bases from J, leaving 14 bases between. Germline loops: CDR1 MDHEN, CDR2 SYDVKM. The CDR3 coding sequence is TGTGCCAGCAGTTTAAGTCTCGGGGTAATAGAGACCCAGTACTTC. Its translation: CASSLSLGVIETQYF.

This chain uses TRBV20-1 with TRBJ2-7, with D perhaps TRBD2 (6 bases). The J call is uncertain, as TRBJ2-5 better fits the DNA end. The CDR3 runs to 13 residues. In germline, CDR1 is DFQATT, CDR2 SNEGSKA (reference sequence). The chain's CDR3 is CSARVEGQETQYF. The CDR3 nucleotides are TGCAGTGCTAGAGTGGAGGGCCAAGAGACCCAGTACTTC.

This clonotype was counted a single time. The genes are TRBV20-1 and TRBJ2-4; TRBD1 matches at 10 bases. CDR3 length: 12 amino acids. Germline-derived CDR1 and CDR2 are DFQATT and SNEGSKA (reference sequence). The ends lost 6 bases at V and 9 bases at J; junction bases unmatched: 5. CDR3 bases: TGCAGTGCCCCGACAGGGGGCATCATTCAGTACTTC. Translated, it gives CSAPTGGIIQYF.